This T cell receptor (beta chain) was identified during a study of blood T cell repertoires in COVID-19. In the study overall: Some COVID-19 samples were acute and others convalescent; all came from the United States, Italy and Spain. Sources were T cells, B-cell-depleted T cells, or PBMCs; the material itself was cDNA or gDNA.

Authors' analysis steps: Counts of nucleated cells, estimated from reference gene primer amplification, were obtained. Some clones are missing from TCRdb's copy, which holds only in-frame ones; the method was immunoSEQ multiplex PCR. Clone size and the V and J calls come from that table; the DNA yielded D and trimming. This sample has fewer than 250,000 clones, with over 70% found just once. Germline CDR1 reads MNHNS; CDR2 reads SASEGT. Germline trimming cut 2 bases from V and 5 bases from J; bases unmatched to any gene: 11. This CDR3 has 16 amino acids. The sequencing input was peripheral blood. The chain uses TRBV6-1 and TRBJ2-7, with TRBD2 matching 8 bases. The clonotype was recovered from a man in his fifties or sixties with acute or convalescent COVID-19. The CDR3 nucleotides read TGTGCCAGCAGTGAAAAAAGAGCGGGAGATGCCCACGAGCAGTACTTC. It specifies CASSEKRAGDAHEQYF.